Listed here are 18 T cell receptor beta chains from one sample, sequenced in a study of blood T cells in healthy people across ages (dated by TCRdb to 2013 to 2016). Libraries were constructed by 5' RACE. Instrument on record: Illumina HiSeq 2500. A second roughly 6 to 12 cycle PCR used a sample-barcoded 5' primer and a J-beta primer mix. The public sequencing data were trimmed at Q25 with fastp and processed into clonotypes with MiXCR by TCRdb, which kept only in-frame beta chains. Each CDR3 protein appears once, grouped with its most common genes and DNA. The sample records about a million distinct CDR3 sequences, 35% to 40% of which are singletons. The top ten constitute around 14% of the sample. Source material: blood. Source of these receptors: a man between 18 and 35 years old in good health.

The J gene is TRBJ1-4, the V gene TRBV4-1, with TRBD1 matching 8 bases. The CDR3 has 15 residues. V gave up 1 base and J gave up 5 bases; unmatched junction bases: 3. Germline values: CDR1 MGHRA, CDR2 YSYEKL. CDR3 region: CASSQAGGGNEKLFF. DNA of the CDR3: TGCGCCAGCAGCCAAGCAGGGGGCGGGAATGAAAAACTGTTTTTT.

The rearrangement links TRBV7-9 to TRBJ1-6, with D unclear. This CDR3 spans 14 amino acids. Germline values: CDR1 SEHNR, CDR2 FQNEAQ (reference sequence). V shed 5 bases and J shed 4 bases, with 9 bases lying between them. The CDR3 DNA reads TGTGCCAGCAGCCCGACCGATTATAATTCACCCCTCCACTTT. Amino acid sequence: CASSPTDYNSPLHF.

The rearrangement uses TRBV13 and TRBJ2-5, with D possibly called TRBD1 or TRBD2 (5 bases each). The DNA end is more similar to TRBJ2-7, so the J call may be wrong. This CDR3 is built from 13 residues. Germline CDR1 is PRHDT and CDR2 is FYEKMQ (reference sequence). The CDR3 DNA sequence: TGTGCCAGCAGCTTTGGGGGTATGGACGAGCAGTACTTC. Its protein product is CASSFGGMDEQYF.

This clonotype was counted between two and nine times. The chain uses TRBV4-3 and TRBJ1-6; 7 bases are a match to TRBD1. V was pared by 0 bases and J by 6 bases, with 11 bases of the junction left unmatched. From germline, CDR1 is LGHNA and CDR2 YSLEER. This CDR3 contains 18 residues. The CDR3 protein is CASSQDSRQGEANSPLHF. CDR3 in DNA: TGCGCCAGCAGCCAAGATAGCAGGCAGGGGGAGGCTAATTCACCCCTCCACTTT.

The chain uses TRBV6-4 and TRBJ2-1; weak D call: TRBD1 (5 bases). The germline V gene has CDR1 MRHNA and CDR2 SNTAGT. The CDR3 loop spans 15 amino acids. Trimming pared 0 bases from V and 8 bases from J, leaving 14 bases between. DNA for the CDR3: TGTGCCAGCAGTGACTCGCCAGGGTTTTTCGATGAGCAGTTCTTC. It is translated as CASSDSPGFFDEQFF.

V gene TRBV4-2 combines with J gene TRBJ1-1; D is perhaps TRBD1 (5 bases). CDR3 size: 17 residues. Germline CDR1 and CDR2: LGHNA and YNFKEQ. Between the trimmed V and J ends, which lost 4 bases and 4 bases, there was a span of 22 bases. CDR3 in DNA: TGTGCCAGCAGCCTAGGGGCAGCAGCCCGGGGGGGCACTGAAGCTTTCTTT. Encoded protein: CASSLGAAARGGTEAFF.

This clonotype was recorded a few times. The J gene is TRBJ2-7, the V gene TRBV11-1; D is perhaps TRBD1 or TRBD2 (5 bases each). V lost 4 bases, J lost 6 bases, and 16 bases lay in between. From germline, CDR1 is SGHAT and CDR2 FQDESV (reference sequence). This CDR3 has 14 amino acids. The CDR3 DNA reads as TGTGCCAGCAGCTCACTGGGGGACCCTAGCGAGCAGTACTTC. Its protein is CASSSLGDPSEQYF.

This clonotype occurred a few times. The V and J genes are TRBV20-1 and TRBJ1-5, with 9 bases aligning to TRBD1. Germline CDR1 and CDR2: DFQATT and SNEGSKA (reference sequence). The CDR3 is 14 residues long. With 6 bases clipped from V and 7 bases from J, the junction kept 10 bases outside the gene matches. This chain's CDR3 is CSARTGEVWQPQHF. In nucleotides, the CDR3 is TGCAGTGCGAGGACAGGGGAAGTTTGGCAGCCCCAGCATTTT.

DNA for the CDR3: TGTGCCAGCGTTGGACTAGCGGGGGAACGGACGCAGTATTTT. This sequence encodes CASVGLAGERTQYF. This rearrangement joins TRBV6-6 to TRBJ2-3, with TRBD2 identical over 13 bases. Germline loops: CDR1 MNHNY, CDR2 SVGAGI (reference sequence). After removal of 8 bases from V and 9 bases from J, the junction contained 8 bases not matched to a gene. This CDR3 comprises 14 residues.

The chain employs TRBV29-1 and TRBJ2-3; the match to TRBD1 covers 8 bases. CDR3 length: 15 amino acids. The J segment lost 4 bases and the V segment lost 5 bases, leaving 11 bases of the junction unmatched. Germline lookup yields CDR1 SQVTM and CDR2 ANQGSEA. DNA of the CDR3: TGCAGCGTTCCTGGCCCGGGACAGGCCGCAGATACGCAGTATTTT. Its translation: CSVPGPGQAADTQYF.

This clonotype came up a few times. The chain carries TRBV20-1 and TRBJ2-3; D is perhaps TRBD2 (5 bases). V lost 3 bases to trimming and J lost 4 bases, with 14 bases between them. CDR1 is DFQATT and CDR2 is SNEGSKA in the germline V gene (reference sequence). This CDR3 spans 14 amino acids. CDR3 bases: TGCAGTGCTAGTAGTGAGCGGAAGTCAGATACGCAGTATTTT. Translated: CSASSERKSDTQYF.

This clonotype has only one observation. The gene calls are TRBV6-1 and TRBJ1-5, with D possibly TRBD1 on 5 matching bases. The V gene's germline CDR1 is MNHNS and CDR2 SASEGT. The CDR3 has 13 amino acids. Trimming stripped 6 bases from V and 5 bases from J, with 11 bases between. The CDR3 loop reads CASSVRDDQPQHF. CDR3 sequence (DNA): TGTGCCAGCAGCGTCAGGGACGATCAGCCCCAGCATTTT.

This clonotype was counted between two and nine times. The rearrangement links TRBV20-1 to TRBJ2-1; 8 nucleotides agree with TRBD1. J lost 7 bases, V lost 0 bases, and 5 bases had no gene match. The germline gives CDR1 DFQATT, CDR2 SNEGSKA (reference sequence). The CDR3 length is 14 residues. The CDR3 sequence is CSARDIQGANEQFF. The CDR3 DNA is TGCAGTGCTAGAGACATCCAGGGGGCGAATGAGCAGTTCTTC.

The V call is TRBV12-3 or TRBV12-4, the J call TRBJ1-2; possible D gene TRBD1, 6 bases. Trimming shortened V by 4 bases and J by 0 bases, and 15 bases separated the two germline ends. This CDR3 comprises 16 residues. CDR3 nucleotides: TGTGCCAGCAGTTCCTCTGGACAGTTAGCTAACTATGGCTACACCTTC. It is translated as CASSSSGQLANYGYTF.

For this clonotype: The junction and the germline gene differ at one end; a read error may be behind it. In DNA form, the CDR3 reads TGCAGCGCCGATCGGGCAGGACACACTAAAGCTTTCTTT. This gives the protein CSADRAGHTKAFF. The rearrangement links TRBV29-1 to TRBJ1-1, with D perhaps matching TRBD1 (5 bases). The CDR3 length is 13 residues. CDR1 is SQVTM, CDR2 ANQGSEA, per germline.

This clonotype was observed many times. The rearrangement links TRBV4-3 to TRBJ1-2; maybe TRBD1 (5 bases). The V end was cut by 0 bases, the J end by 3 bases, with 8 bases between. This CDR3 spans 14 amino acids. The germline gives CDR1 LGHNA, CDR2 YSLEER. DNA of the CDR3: TGCGCCAGCAGCCAAGATGGGGGTGACTATGGCTACACCTTC. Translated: CASSQDGGDYGYTF.

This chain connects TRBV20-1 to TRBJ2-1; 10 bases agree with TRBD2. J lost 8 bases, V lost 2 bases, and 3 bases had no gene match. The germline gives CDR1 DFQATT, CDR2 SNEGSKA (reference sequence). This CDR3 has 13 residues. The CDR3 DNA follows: TGCAGTGCTAGACGAGCGGGGGGGCATGAGCAGTTCTTC. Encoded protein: CSARRAGGHEQFF.

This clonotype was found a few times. The CDR3 region has the DNA TGTGCCAGCAGCCAAGATCTCCGCCGGTCGGGGGCCAACGTCCTGACTTTC. Protein product: CASSQDLRRSGANVLTF. The chain combines TRBV4-2 with TRBJ2-6; D gene ambiguous. The CDR3 length is 17 residues. Trimming pared 0 bases from V and 4 bases from J, leaving 13 bases between. Germline CDR1 and CDR2: LGHNA and YNFKEQ.